These 21 T cell receptor beta chains came from one sample sequenced in a study of T cell responses to AZD1222 COVID-19 vaccine. Sequencing used immunoSEQ multiplex PCR; TCRdb keeps in-frame clones, though not all of them. The sample shows 150,000 to 200,000 clones, approximately 91% of them seen only once. The sequenced sample was peripheral blood, obtained 28 days after the second AZD1222 dose. Receptors were obtained from an adult who received the AZD1222 COVID-19 vaccine.

The V call is TRBV11-2, the J call TRBJ2-1; D call uncertain. CDR1 is SGHAT, CDR2 FQNNGV, per germline. The V and J ends lost 1 base and 9 bases respectively, with 7 bases between them. The CDR3 covers 12 residues. This CDR3 reads CASSLVPSEQFF. CDR3 coding DNA: TGTGCCAGCAGCTTAGTTCCAAGTGAGCAGTTCTTC.

The chain carries TRBV4-3 and TRBJ2-3; 8 bases fit TRBD2. In germline, CDR1 is LGHNA, CDR2 YSLEER. The CDR3 totals 16 residues. Germline trimming cut 0 bases from V and 6 bases from J; bases unmatched to any gene: 8. This CDR3 is CASSQEARGAGDTQYF. CDR3 nucleotide sequence: TGCGCCAGCAGCCAAGAAGCGCGGGGGGCTGGGGATACGCAGTATTTT.

The rearrangement uses TRBV5-1 and TRBJ2-7, with D maybe TRBD2 (6 bases). With 2 bases removed from V and 5 bases from J, the gap between germline ends came to 20 bases. This CDR3 comprises 16 residues. Germline lookup yields CDR1 SGHRS and CDR2 YFSETQ. The CDR3 here is CASSLRTPETSHEQYF. CDR3 nucleotide sequence: TGCGCCAGCAGCTTAAGGACCCCCGAAACTAGCCACGAGCAGTACTTC.

V usage is TRBV6-5 and J usage is TRBJ1-3, with 7 nucleotides matching TRBD1. The CDR3 totals 16 residues. J was trimmed by 0 bases and V by 2 bases; bases with no gene match: 4. Looked up from germline, CDR1 is MNHEY and CDR2 is SVGAGI. CDR3 in DNA: TGTGCCAGCAGTTACACGGACAGGCTCTCTGGAAACACCATATATTTT. Translating gives CASSYTDRLSGNTIYF.

In its sample, this clone was seen once. The V and J genes are TRBV9 and TRBJ2-3; D is ambiguous. The CDR3 extends over 12 amino acids. The V gene lost 5 bases and the J gene lost 6 bases, with 10 bases spanning the gap. Germline V lookup: CDR1 SGDLS, CDR2 YYNGEE. CDR3 sequence: CASRPSSDTQYF. The CDR3 DNA reads TGTGCCAGCAGACCTTCATCCGATACGCAGTATTTT.

This sequence joins TRBV27 and TRBJ1-2; the match to TRBD1 covers 7 bases. The V and J ends lost 5 bases and 6 bases, in that order; junction bases with no gene match: 9. Germline CDR1 is MNHEY and CDR2 is SMNVEV (reference sequence). The CDR3 spans 14 residues. CDR3 in amino acids: CASSPATGFDGYTF. The CDR3 DNA sequence: TGTGCCAGCAGTCCCGCGACAGGGTTTGATGGCTACACCTTC.

V and J are TRBV11-3 and TRBJ2-1, with 12 positions matching TRBD2. The V and J ends lost 6 bases and 6 bases, in that order; junction bases with no gene match: 9. Germline values: CDR1 SGHNT, CDR2 YENEEA. The CDR3 spans 16 residues. The CDR3 DNA reads TGTGCCAGCAGTTTTAGTCCTAGCGGGGGGGCCAATGAGCAGTTCTTC. It yields the protein CASSFSPSGGANEQFF. The variable domain in full, completed from reference TRBV11-3 and TRBJ2-1, reads EAGVVQSPRYKIIEKKQPVAFWCNPISGHNTLYWYLQNLGQGPELLIRYENEEAVDDSQLPKDRFSAERLKGVDSTLKIQPAELGDSAVYLCASSFSPSGGANEQFFGPGTRLTVL.

This rearrangement joins TRBV6-5 to TRBJ1-5; TRBD1 matches at 9 bases. This CDR3 is 14 amino acids long. Germline loops: CDR1 MNHEY, CDR2 SVGAGI. After removal of 6 bases from V and 6 bases from J, the junction contained 6 bases not matched to a gene. DNA of the CDR3: TGTGCCAGCAGCCTTGGACAGGGGTTTCAGCCCCAGCATTTT. It specifies CASSLGQGFQPQHF.

The count of this clone is one. The chain employs TRBV4-1 and TRBJ2-1; 8 bases fit TRBD2. V dropped 0 bases and J dropped 3; count of bases not matched to a gene: 10. Germline CDR1 and CDR2: MGHRA and YSYEKL. The CDR3 consists of 18 residues. The CDR3 here is CASSQDRRGSGSYNEQFF. The CDR3 DNA is TGCGCCAGCAGCCAAGATCGGCGCGGGAGCGGGAGCTACAATGAGCAGTTCTTC.

This chain uses TRBV6-2 or TRBV6-3 with TRBJ1-6, with D perhaps TRBD1 (5 bases). Looked up from germline, CDR1 is MNHEY and CDR2 is SVGEGT. This CDR3 region has 16 residues. The V end lost 2 bases, the J end lost 6 bases, and 14 bases lay between the germline ends. DNA for the CDR3: TGTGCCAGCAGTTACGGACCGGGGCGGACTAATTCACCCCTCCACTTT. This encodes CASSYGPGRTNSPLHF.

V gene TRBV18 combines with J gene TRBJ1-5; 10 nucleotides agree with TRBD1. CDR1 and CDR2 from the germline V gene are KGHSH and LQKENI. The trim removed 5 bases at V and 6 bases at J, leaving 4 bases unmatched. This CDR3 has 14 amino acids. This CDR3 reads CASSDRGLSQPQHF. As DNA, the CDR3 is TGTGCCAGCTCAGACAGGGGGCTAAGTCAGCCCCAGCATTTT.

In this sample, this clone turned up once. The rearrangement uses TRBV5-1 and TRBJ2-1; the D call may be TRBD1 or TRBD2 (5 bases each). CDR1 is SGHRS, CDR2 YFSETQ, per germline. This CDR3 has 14 amino acids. The V end was cut by 7 bases, the J end by 5 bases, with 16 bases between. CDR3 nucleotide sequence: TGCGCCAGCGAAGGGACGGGATTTAACAATGAGCAGTTCTTC. Encoded protein: CASEGTGFNNEQFF. The full variable domain, in which reference TRBV5-1 and TRBJ2-1 provide the parts outside the CDR3, is KAGVTQTPRYLIKTRGQQVTLSCSPISGHRSVSWYQQTPGQGLQFLFEYFSETQRNKGNFPGRFSGRQFSNSRSEMNVSTLELGDSALYLCASEGTGFNNEQFFGPGTRLTVL.

The table lists this clone with a few counts. The chain recombines TRBV3-1 (or the pseudogene TRBV3-2) with TRBJ2-3; D is perhaps TRBD1 or TRBD2 (5 bases each). Germline CDR1 is LGHDT and CDR2 is YNNKEL (reference sequence). This CDR3 has 15 amino acids. V was trimmed by 3 bases and J by 2 bases, leaving 12 bases between them. The CDR3 DNA is TGTGCCAGCAGCCACCTCCGGGACGACACAGATACGCAGTATTTT. It yields the protein CASSHLRDDTDTQYF.

J is TRBJ2-5 and V is TRBV6-5, with 7 bases fitting TRBD1. The CDR3 sequence is 14 residues long. Germline CDR1 is MNHEY and CDR2 is SVGAGI. With V trimmed by 2 bases and J by 1 base, 1 base remained unmatched. The CDR3 region has the DNA TGTGCCAGCAGTTACCGACAGGGCCAAGAGACCCAGTACTTC. As protein: CASSYRQGQETQYF.

The genes are TRBV14 and TRBJ2-2; 8 bases map to TRBD2. This CDR3 region has 17 residues. CDR1 SGHDN and CDR2 FVKESK come from the germline V gene. The V segment lost 4 bases and the J segment 15 bases; nucleotides outside the gene matches: 22. The CDR3 here is CASSRRLVGGLVEGVFF. CDR3 sequence (DNA): TGTGCCAGCAGCCGAAGACTAGTTGGGGGACTAGTCGAAGGGGTGTTTTTT.

In this sample, this clone turned up a few times. The chain recombines TRBV6-4 with TRBJ2-2; D gene unclear. This CDR3 is built from 14 residues. Trimming left V 0 bases short and J 7 bases short, with 9 bases between. The germline gives CDR1 MRHNA, CDR2 SNTAGT. CDR3 sequence (DNA): TGTGCCAGCAGTGACTCGGGTGGAAGCGGGGAGCTGTTTTTT. Protein: CASSDSGGSGELFF.

The chain links TRBV2 to TRBJ1-4; D remains ambiguous. Germline assignment: CDR1 SNHLY and CDR2 FYNNEI. Trimming took off 5 bases at V and 1 base at J, with 11 bases between the two ends. The CDR3 is 15 amino acids. The CDR3 protein is CASSPSLITNEKLFF. CDR3 sequence (DNA): TGTGCCAGCAGTCCCAGCCTAATAACTAATGAAAAACTGTTTTTT.

CDR3 nucleotide sequence: TGCGCCAGCAGCCAAGGAGTGGCCAGGGCCCCTGGTTTGGAGCAGTACTTC. Amino acid sequence: CASSQGVARAPGLEQYF. The chain employs TRBV4-1 and TRBJ2-7, with D possibly TRBD1 on 5 matching bases. CDR1 is MGHRA and CDR2 is YSYEKL in the germline V gene. The V end lost 1 base, the J end lost 7 bases, and 23 bases lay between the germline ends. The CDR3 is made up of 17 amino acids.

The V call is TRBV6-1, the J call TRBJ2-1; 7 nucleotides align to TRBD1. This CDR3 has 16 residues. After removal of 4 bases from V and 3 bases from J, the junction contained 9 bases not matched to a gene. Germline CDR1 MNHNS, CDR2 SASEGT. For the CDR3, the DNA is TGTGCCAGCAGTGCCTACCGGGACAGATTCTACAATGAGCAGTTCTTC. Translating it yields CASSAYRDRFYNEQFF.

V and J are TRBV2 and TRBJ2-1, with D uncertain. V was pared by 8 bases and J by 0 bases, with 14 bases between. The V gene's germline CDR1 is SNHLY and CDR2 FYNNEI. The length of the CDR3 is 15 residues. This chain's CDR3 is CASSRDLSSYNEQFF. DNA of the CDR3: TGTGCCAGCTCGCGAGATCTGAGCTCCTACAATGAGCAGTTCTTC.

V and J are TRBV7-3 and TRBJ2-3; TRBD2 aligns across 8 bases. V lost 2 bases, J lost 2 bases, and 3 bases stayed unmatched. CDR1 SGHTA and CDR2 FQGTGA come from the germline V gene. This CDR3 has 15 amino acids. The CDR3 region is CASSLRGGPTDTQYF. The CDR3 region has the DNA TGTGCCAGCAGCTTACGGGGGGGCCCCACAGATACGCAGTATTTT.